This entry describes one T cell receptor (beta chain). Its matching antigen is unknown. A clone one base away is much larger, so this may be a read error. The sample is drawn from a study of CD8 T cells in ankylosing spondylitis. Broader study findings: Reactive arthritis synovial fluid and blood previously showed some of these motif variants.

Each CDR3 protein is one row after TCRdb ran MiXCR on the 5' RACE reads. The sample lists fewer than 35,000 distinct CDR3 sequences, less than 40% seen once, with about 41% in the top ten. The CDR3 is 15 residues long. The germline CDR1 and CDR2 sequences are SGHAT and FQNNGV. The chain carries TRBV11-2 and TRBJ2-2; perhaps TRBD2 as D (5 bases). The source is a male donor with ankylosing spondylitis. Sequenced input: synovial fluid, either unsorted or a sorted T cell fraction (not recorded which). The CDR3 region is CARSLLGEYTGELFF. For the CDR3, the DNA is TGTGCCAGAAGCTTGCTCGGGGAGTACACCGGGGAGCTGTTTTTT.